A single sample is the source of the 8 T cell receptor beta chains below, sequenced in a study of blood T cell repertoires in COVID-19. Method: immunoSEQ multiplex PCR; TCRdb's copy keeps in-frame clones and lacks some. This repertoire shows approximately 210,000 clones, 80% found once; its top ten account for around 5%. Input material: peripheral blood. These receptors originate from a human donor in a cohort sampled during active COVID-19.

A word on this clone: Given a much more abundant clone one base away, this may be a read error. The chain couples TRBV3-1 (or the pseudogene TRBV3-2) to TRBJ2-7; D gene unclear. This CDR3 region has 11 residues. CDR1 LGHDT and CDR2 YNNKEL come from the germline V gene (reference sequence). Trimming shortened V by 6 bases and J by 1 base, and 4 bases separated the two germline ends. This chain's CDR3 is CASSPSYEQYF. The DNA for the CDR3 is TGTGCCAGCAGTCCGTCCTACGAGCAGTACTTC.

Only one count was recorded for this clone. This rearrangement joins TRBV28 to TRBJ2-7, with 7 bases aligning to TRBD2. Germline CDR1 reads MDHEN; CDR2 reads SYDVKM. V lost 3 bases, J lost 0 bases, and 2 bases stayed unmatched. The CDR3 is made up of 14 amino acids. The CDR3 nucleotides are TGTGCCAGCAGTTTGGGCGGGGGCTCCTACGAGCAGTACTTC. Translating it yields CASSLGGGSYEQYF.

For the CDR3, the DNA is TGTGCCAGCAGCCCGGACAGGGCAGGGTCAGATACGCAGTATTTT. This codes for CASSPDRAGSDTQYF. This rearrangement joins TRBV6-5 to TRBJ2-3; 8 nucleotides agree with TRBD1. The junction had 9 bases not matched to a gene; V was cut back by 6 bases and J by 4 bases. Germline V lookup: CDR1 MNHEY, CDR2 SVGAGI. This CDR3 region has 15 residues.

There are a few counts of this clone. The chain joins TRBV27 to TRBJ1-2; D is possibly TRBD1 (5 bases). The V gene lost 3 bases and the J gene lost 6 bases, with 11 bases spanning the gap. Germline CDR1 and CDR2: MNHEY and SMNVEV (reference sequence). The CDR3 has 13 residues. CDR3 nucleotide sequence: TGTGCCAGCAGTTTTCAGGGTTTGGATGGCTACACCTTC. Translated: CASSFQGLDGYTF.

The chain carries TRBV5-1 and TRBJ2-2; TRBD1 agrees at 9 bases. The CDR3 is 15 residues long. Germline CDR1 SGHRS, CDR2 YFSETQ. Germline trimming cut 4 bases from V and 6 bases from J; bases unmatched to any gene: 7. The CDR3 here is CASSIDRGGPGELFF. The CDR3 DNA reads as TGCGCCAGCAGCATCGACAGGGGGGGTCCCGGGGAGCTGTTTTTT.

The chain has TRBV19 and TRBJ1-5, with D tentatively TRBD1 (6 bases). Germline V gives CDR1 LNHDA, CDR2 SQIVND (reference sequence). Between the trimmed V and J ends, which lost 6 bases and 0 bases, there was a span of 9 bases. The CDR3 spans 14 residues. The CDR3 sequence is CASRDSNSNQPQHF. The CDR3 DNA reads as TGTGCCAGTAGGGACAGCAATAGCAATCAGCCCCAGCATTTT.

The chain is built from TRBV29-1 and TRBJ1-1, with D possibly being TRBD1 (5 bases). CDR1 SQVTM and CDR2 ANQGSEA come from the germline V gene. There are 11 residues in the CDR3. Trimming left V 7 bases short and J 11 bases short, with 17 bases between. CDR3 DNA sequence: TGCAGCGCCCAAAGCCAGGGCCAGGCTTTCTTT. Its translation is CSAQSQGQAFF.

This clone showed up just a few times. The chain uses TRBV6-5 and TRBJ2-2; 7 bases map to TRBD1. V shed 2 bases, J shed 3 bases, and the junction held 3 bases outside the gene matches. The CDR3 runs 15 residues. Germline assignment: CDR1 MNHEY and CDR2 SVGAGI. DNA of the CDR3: TGTGCCAGCAGTTACGGTGACAGGGACACCGGGGAGCTGTTTTTT. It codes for CASSYGDRDTGELFF.